Below are 15 T cell receptor beta chains sequenced from a single sample in a study of blood T cell repertoires in COVID-19 (dated by TCRdb to the early 2020s). Library preparation employed the immunoSEQ multiplex PCR assay. TCRdb carries this immuneACCESS record with in-frame sequences only. Its versions omit some clonotypes, under half of them owing to an unresolved V gene in the studies checked, with the rest unexplained. The sample records more than 130,000 clones, roughly four fifths of which are singletons. Approximately 6.1% of the sample belongs to the ten largest clones. The specimen was peripheral blood. The receptors here all came from a human donor in a cohort sampled during active COVID-19.

The V gene is TRBV30, the J gene TRBJ1-1; D might be TRBD1 (5 bases). Germline-derived CDR1 and CDR2 are GTSNPN and SVGIG (reference sequence). The CDR3 consists of 11 residues. V lost 5 bases, J lost 5 bases, and 9 bases lay in between. CDR3 DNA: TGTGCCTGGGGGGCGAGGACTGAAGCTTTCTTT. This codes for CAWGARTEAFF.

The chain employs TRBV5-1 and TRBJ2-7, with 12 bases lining up with TRBD1. This CDR3 has 16 residues. V shed 1 base, J shed 1 base, and the junction held 3 bases outside the gene matches. Germline assignment: CDR1 SGHRS and CDR2 YFSETQ. The CDR3 sequence: CASSLSGQGASYEQYF. As DNA, the CDR3 is TGCGCCAGCAGCTTGTCGGGACAGGGGGCTTCCTACGAGCAGTACTTC.

V usage is TRBV4-2 and J usage is TRBJ2-3; 15 nucleotides align to TRBD2. CDR1 is LGHNA, CDR2 YNFKEQ, per germline. Trimming at V came to 3 bases and at J to 4 bases, leaving 5 bases not matched to a gene. The CDR3 extends over 17 amino acids. For the CDR3, the DNA is TGTGCCAGCAGCCAGTGGGGACTAGCGGGGGGCCCAGATACGCAGTATTTT. Protein product: CASSQWGLAGGPDTQYF.

The chain links TRBV20-1 to TRBJ2-1, with D hard to call. The CDR3 consists of 11 residues. The V gene lost 5 bases and the J gene lost 7 bases, with 9 bases spanning the gap. Germline lookup yields CDR1 DFQATT and CDR2 SNEGSKA (reference sequence). The CDR3 coding sequence is TGCAGTGCTCGACTCCCTAATGAGCAGTTCTTC. Its protein product is CSARLPNEQFF.

CDR3: CASSPRGASNQPQHF. As DNA, the CDR3 is TGTGCCAGCTCACCCCGGGGGGCCTCCAATCAGCCCCAGCATTTT. The chain combines TRBV18 with TRBJ1-5; D perhaps matches TRBD1 (6 bases). Germline-derived CDR1 and CDR2 are KGHSH and LQKENI. Trimming took off 3 bases at V and 3 bases at J, with 12 bases between the two ends. This CDR3 has 15 amino acids.

The V call is TRBV3-1 (or the pseudogene TRBV3-2), the J call TRBJ1-6; D gene unclear. CDR1 is LGHDT and CDR2 is YNNKEL in the germline V gene (reference sequence). V lost 3 bases and J 7 bases, leaving 10 bases between the germline ends. CDR3 size: 14 residues. CDR3 region: CASSQRRENSPLHF. The CDR3 DNA follows: TGTGCCAGCAGCCAGCGACGGGAGAATTCACCCCTCCACTTT.

The chain couples TRBV4-3 to TRBJ2-3; maybe TRBD2 (5 bases). Germline V gene data show CDR1 as LGHNA and CDR2 as YSLEER. Trimming removed 0 bases from V and 5 bases from J, with 18 bases in between. The CDR3 is 17 residues long. The CDR3 loop reads CASSQELTYRGGDTQYF. CDR3 in DNA: TGCGCCAGCAGCCAAGAACTGACCTACCGGGGTGGAGATACGCAGTATTTT.

This chain links TRBV7-8 with TRBJ2-7; 7 nucleotides match TRBD2. The CDR3 has 14 residues. Trimming cost V 0 bases and J 5 bases; bases outside gene matches: 4. Germline assignment: CDR1 SGHVS and CDR2 FQNEAQ. The CDR3 loop reads CASSLARGTNEQYF. DNA of the CDR3: TGTGCCAGCAGCTTAGCGCGGGGGACCAACGAGCAGTACTTC.

V is TRBV18 and J is TRBJ2-2; the D gene is possibly TRBD2 (5 bases). V lost 1 base, J lost 0 bases, and 9 bases lay in between. Germline assignment: CDR1 KGHSH and CDR2 LQKENI. The CDR3 length is 16 residues. CDR3 in DNA: TGTGCCAGCTCACCACGGCGGGCGCCGAACACCGGGGAGCTGTTTTTT. Amino acid sequence: CASSPRRAPNTGELFF.

V is TRBV2 and J is TRBJ2-2; the match to TRBD2 covers 7 bases. In germline, CDR1 is SNHLY, CDR2 FYNNEI. V was clipped by 6 bases and J by 8 bases; unmatched bases: 9. This CDR3 has 14 residues. The CDR3 spells CASREGGAAGELFF. The CDR3 DNA follows: TGTGCCAGCAGAGAGGGAGGGGCGGCGGGGGAGCTGTTTTTT. Full variable domain (missing parts from reference TRBV2 and TRBJ2-2): EPEVTQTPSHQVTQMGQEVILRCVPISNHLYFYWYRQILGQKVEFLVSFYNNEISEKSEIFDDQFSVERPDGSNFTLKIRSTKLEDSAMYFCASREGGAAGELFFGEGSRLTVL.

The chain combines TRBV11-2 with TRBJ2-2, with D uncertain. The V gene's germline CDR1 is SGHAT and CDR2 FQNNGV. The V end was cut by 5 bases, the J end by 3 bases, with 13 bases between. The CDR3 is made up of 15 amino acids. This CDR3 reads CASSDFGRYTGELFF. CDR3 in DNA: TGTGCCAGCAGCGACTTTGGAAGATACACCGGGGAGCTGTTTTTT.

The rearrangement links TRBV7-3 to TRBJ2-5, with D possibly being TRBD1 (5 bases). Per germline, CDR1 SGHTA and CDR2 FQGTGA. V lost 3 bases, J lost 2 bases, and 7 bases lay in between. The CDR3 consists of 13 residues. The CDR3 nucleotides are TGTGCCAGCAGCTTGAGACAGCAAGAGACCCAGTACTTC. Protein product: CASSLRQQETQYF.

The chain joins TRBV29-1 to TRBJ2-5, with 8 bases matching TRBD1. This CDR3 has 17 residues. The trim removed 4 bases at V and 4 bases at J, leaving 17 bases unmatched. CDR1 SQVTM and CDR2 ANQGSEA come from the germline V gene. CDR3 bases: TGCAGCGTTGTTGTTAGTCCTGGACAGGGTTGGATAGAGACCCAGTACTTC. Protein: CSVVVSPGQGWIETQYF.

The CDR3 is CSGTGASGYTF. The CDR3 bases are TGCAGCGGAACAGGGGCGTCGGGCTACACCTTC. J is TRBJ1-2 and V is TRBV29-1; the match to TRBD1 covers 7 bases. With 7 bases clipped from V and 8 bases from J, the junction kept 7 bases outside the gene matches. CDR3 length: 11 residues. The germline gives CDR1 SQVTM, CDR2 ANQGSEA. Supplemented by reference TRBV29-1 and TRBJ1-2, the full variable domain reads SAVISQKPSRDICQRGTSLTIQCQVDSQVTMMFWYRQQPGQSLTLIATANQGSEATYESGFVIDKFPISRPNLTFSTLTVSNMSPEDSSIYLCSGTGASGYTFGSGTRLTVV.

The chain carries TRBV3-1 (or the pseudogene TRBV3-2) and TRBJ1-4; D might be TRBD1 (6 bases). This CDR3 contains 12 residues. Germline CDR1 LGHDT, CDR2 YNNKEL (reference sequence). With 5 bases removed from V and 12 bases from J, the gap between germline ends came to 13 bases. The CDR3 DNA follows: TGTGCCAGCAGCATACAGGGTGTGGAACTGTTTTTT. As protein: CASSIQGVELFF.